This T cell receptor (beta chain) was observed in a study of T-cell memory formation after mild COVID-19. TCRdb called the 5' RACE reads again in MiXCR, with one record for every CDR3 protein. The sample holds about half a million distinct CDR3 sequences, around a sixth seen once. Germline V CDR1 and CDR2: MNHNS, SASEGT. The germline V and J ends were trimmed by 1 base and 1 base, with 16 bases remaining between them. The CDR3 spans 17 residues. This clonotype was sampled from an adult woman who had mild COVID-19 (a few samples of this study predate the infection). Cell type and time point are not known. The chain recombines TRBV6-1 with TRBJ1-2; the D is unclear. The specimen was PBMCs or a T cell subset sorted from them (not recorded which). For the CDR3, the DNA is TGTGCCAGCAGTGAAGGGATTGTGCAGGTGGTTAACTATGGCTACACCTTC. This codes for CASSEGIVQVVNYGYTF.